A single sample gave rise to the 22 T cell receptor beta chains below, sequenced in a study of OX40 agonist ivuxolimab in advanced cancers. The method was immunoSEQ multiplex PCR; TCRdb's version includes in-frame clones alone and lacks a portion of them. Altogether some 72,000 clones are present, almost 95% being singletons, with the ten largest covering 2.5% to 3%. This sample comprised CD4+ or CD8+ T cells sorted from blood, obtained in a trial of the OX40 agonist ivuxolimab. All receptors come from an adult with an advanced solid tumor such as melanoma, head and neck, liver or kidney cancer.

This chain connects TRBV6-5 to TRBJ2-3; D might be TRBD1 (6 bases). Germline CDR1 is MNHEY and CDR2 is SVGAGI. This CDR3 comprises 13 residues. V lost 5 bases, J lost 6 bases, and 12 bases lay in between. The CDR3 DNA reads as TGTGCCAGCAGTAAGCACAGGGCGGATACGCAGTATTTT. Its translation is CASSKHRADTQYF.

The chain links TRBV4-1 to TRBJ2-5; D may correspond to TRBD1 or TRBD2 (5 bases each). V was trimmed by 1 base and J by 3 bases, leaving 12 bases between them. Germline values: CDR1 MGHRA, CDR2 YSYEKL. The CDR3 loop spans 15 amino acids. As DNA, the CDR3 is TGCGCCAGCAGCCAAGGGTTGGGGGTGGAAGAGACCCAGTACTTC. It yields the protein CASSQGLGVEETQYF.

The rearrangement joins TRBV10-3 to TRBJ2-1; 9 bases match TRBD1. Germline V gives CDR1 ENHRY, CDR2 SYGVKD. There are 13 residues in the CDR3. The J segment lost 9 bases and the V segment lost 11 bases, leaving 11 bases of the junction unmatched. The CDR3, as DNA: TGTGCCTCCAGGACAGGGGATGTTGGTGAGCAGTTCTTC. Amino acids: CASRTGDVGEQFF.

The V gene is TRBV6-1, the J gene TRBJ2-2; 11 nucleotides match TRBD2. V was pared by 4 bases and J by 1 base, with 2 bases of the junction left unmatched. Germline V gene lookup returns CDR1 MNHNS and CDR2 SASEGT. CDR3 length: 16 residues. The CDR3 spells CASSGGLAGNTGELFF. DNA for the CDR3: TGTGCCAGCAGTGGAGGACTAGCGGGGAACACCGGGGAGCTGTTTTTT.

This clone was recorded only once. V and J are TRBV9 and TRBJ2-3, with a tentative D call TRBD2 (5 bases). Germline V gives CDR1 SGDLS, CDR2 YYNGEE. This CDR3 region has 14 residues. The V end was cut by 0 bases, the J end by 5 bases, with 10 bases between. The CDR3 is CASSVGGSGDTQYF. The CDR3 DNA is TGTGCCAGCAGCGTAGGCGGGTCGGGAGATACGCAGTATTTT.

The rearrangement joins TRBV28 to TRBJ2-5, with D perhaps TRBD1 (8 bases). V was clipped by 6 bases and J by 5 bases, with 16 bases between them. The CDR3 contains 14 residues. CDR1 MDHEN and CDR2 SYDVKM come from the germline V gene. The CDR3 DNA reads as TGTGCCAGCAGCTTTACAGGGGGGGTGGAGACCCAGTACTTC. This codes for CASSFTGGVETQYF.

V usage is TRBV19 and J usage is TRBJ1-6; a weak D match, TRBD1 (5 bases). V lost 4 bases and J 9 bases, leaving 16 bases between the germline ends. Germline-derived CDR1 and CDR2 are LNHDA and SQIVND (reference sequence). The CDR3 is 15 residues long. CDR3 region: CASSRGEGVGSPLHF. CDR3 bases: TGTGCCAGTAGTAGGGGGGAAGGGGTCGGTTCACCCCTCCACTTT.

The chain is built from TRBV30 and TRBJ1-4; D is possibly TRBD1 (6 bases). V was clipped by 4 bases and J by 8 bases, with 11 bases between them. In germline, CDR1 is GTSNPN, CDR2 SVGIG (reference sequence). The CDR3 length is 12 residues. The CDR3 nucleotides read TGTGCCTGGACAGGGGCGGGGGAAAAACTGTTTTTT. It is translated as CAWTGAGEKLFF.

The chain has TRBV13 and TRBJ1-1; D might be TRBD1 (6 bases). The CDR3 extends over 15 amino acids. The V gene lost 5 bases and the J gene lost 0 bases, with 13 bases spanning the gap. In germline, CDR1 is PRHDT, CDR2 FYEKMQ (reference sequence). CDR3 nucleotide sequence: TGTGCCAGCAGCACCTATCAGGGGATGAACACTGAAGCTTTCTTT. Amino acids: CASSTYQGMNTEAFF.

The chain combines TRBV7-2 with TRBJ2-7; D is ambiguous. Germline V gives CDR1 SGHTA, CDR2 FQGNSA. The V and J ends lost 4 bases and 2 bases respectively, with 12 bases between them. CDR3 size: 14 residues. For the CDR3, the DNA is TGTGCCAGCAGCTCCGCGTGGGGTACCTACGAGCAGTACTTC. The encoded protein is CASSSAWGTYEQYF.

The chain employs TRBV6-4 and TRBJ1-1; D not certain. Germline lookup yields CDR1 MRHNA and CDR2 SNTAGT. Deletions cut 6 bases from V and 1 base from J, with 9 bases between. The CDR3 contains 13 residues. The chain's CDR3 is CASSQDRNTEAFF. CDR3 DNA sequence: TGTGCCAGCAGCCAGGATCGGAACACTGAAGCTTTCTTT.

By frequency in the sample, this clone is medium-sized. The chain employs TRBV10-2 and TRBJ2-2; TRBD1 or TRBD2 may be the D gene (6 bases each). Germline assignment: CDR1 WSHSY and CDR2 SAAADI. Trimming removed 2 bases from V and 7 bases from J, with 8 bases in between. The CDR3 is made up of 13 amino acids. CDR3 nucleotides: TGCGCCAGCAGTGAGAGGGGGGTCGGGGAGCTGTTTTTT. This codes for CASSERGVGELFF.

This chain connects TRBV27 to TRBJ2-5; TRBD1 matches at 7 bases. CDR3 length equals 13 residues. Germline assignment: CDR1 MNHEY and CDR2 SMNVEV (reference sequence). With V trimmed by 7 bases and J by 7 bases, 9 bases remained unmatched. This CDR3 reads CASTLQGTGTQYF. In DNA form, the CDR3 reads TGTGCCAGCACGCTACAGGGGACCGGGACCCAGTACTTC.

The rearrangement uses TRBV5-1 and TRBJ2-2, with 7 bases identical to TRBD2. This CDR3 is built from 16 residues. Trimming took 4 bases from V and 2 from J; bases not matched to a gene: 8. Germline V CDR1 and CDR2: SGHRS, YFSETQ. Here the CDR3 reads CASSKRDQLNTGELFF. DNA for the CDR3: TGCGCCAGCAGCAAGCGGGACCAACTTAACACCGGGGAGCTGTTTTTT.

The CDR3 DNA reads TGTGCCATCACCACGGACAGGGAGGGCGGCTACACCTTC. Protein product: CAITTDREGGYTF. This rearrangement joins TRBV10-3 to TRBJ1-2, with 8 bases lining up with TRBD1. Germline-derived CDR1 and CDR2 are ENHRY and SYGVKD. This CDR3 region has 13 residues. V gave up 7 bases and J gave up 8 bases; unmatched junction bases: 9.

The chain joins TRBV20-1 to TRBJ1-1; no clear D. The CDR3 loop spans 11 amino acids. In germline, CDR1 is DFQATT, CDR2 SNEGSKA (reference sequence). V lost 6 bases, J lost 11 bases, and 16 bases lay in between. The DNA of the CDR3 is TGCAGTGCCACCGCGGGCGGAGGGGCTTTCTTT. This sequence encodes CSATAGGGAFF.

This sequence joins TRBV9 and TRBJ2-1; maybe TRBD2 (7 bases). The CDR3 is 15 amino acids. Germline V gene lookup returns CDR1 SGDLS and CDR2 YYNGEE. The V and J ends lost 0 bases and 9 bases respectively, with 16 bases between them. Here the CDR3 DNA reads TGTGCCAGCAGCGTAGAAAGGCAGGGAGGGGGTGAGCAGTTCTTC. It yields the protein CASSVERQGGGEQFF.

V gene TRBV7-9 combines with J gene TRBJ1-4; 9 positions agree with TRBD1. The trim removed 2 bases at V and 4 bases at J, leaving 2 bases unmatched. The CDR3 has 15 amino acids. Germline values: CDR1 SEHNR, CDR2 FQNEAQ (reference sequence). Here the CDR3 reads CASSLPTGGNEKLFF. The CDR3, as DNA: TGTGCCAGCAGCTTACCGACAGGGGGTAATGAAAAACTGTTTTTT. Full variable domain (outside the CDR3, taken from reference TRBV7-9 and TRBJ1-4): DTGVSQNPRHKITKRGQNVTFRCDPISEHNRLYWYRQTLGQGPEFLTYFQNEAQLEKSRLLSDRFSAERPKGSFSTLEIQRTEQGDSAMYLCASSLPTGGNEKLFFGSGTQLSVL.

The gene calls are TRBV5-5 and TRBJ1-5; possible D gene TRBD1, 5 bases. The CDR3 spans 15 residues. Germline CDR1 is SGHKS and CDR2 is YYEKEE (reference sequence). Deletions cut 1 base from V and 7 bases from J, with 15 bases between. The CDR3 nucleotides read TGTGCCAGCAGCTTGATGTGGGGATGGGGGCAGCCCCAGCATTTT. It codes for CASSLMWGWGQPQHF.

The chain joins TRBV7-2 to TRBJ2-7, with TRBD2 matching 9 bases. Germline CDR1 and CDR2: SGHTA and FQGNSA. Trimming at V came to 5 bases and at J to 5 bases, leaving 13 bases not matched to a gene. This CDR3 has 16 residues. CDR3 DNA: TGTGCCAGCAGCCACGGGGGGAGCGGGAGGCTTCACGAGCAGTACTTC. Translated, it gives CASSHGGSGRLHEQYF.

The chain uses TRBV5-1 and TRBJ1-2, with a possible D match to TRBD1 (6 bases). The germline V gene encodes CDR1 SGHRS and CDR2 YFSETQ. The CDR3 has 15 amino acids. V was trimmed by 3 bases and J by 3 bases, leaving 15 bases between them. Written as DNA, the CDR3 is TGCGCCAGCAGCTACTTTTTGGACAGTTACTATGGCTACACCTTC. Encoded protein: CASSYFLDSYYGYTF.

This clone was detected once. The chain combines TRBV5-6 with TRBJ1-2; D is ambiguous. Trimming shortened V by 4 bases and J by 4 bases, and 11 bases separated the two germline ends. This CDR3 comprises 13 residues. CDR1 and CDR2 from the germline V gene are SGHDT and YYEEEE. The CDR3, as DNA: TGTGCCAGCAGCCGGACTCGGACCTATGGCTACACCTTC. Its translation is CASSRTRTYGYTF.